The next 8 T cell receptor beta chains were all read from a single sample in a study of glioma-infiltrating T cells after dendritic cell vaccination. Clones were read by immunoSEQ multiplex PCR, and TCRdb kept only the in-frame ones, dropping some. The data hold 30,000 to 40,000 clones, with approximately 84% observed a single time. Sample: blood, taken before dendritic cell vaccination. These TCRs come from a human donor with glioblastoma.

This clone was seen more than once but under ten times. The rearrangement joins TRBV19 to TRBJ2-7; 10 positions agree with TRBD1. V was clipped by 6 bases and J by 8 bases; unmatched bases: 7. Germline V gene lookup returns CDR1 LNHDA and CDR2 SQIVND (reference sequence). This CDR3 is built from 13 residues. CDR3 sequence reads: CASRGTGDRKQYF. CDR3 DNA: TGTGCCAGTAGGGGGACAGGGGATAGGAAGCAGTACTTC.

The V call is TRBV30, the J call TRBJ2-5; 7 positions match TRBD2. The CDR3 runs to 14 residues. J gave up 2 bases and V 7 bases, and 10 bases lay outside the gene matches. Germline assignment: CDR1 GTSNPN and CDR2 SVGIG (reference sequence). The CDR3 region is CAFSSRGTQETQYF. CDR3 nucleotides: TGTGCCTTCTCTTCGCGGGGGACTCAAGAGACCCAGTACTTC. The variable domain in full, with the rest retrieved from reference TRBV30 and TRBJ2-5, is SQTIHQWPATLVQPVGSPLSLECTVEGTSNPNLYWYRQAAGRGLQLLFYSVGIGQISSEVPQNLSASRPQDRQFILSSKKLLLSDSGFYLCAFSSRGTQETQYFGPGTRLLVL.

The CDR3 loop is CASSLTSGGSGQFF. The CDR3 nucleotides are TGTGCCAGTAGTCTGACTAGCGGGGGGAGTGGGCAGTTCTTC. The chain is built from TRBV19 and TRBJ2-1; 13 bases map to TRBD2. Losses at the gene ends were 5 bases for V and 12 bases for J; bases not matched to a gene: 7. Germline loops: CDR1 LNHDA, CDR2 SQIVND (reference sequence). The CDR3 contains 14 residues.

This rearrangement joins TRBV28 to TRBJ1-1, with 7 bases aligning to TRBD1. The CDR3 has 15 residues. The ends lost 6 bases at V and 0 bases at J; junction bases unmatched: 7. Germline V gene data show CDR1 as MDHEN and CDR2 as SYDVKM. CDR3 coding DNA: TGTGCCAGCAGCAAGAGGACAGGTATGAACACTGAAGCTTTCTTT. The encoded protein is CASSKRTGMNTEAFF.

The chain uses TRBV6-5 and TRBJ1-2; 12 nucleotides match TRBD1. V shed 8 bases and J 4 bases; nucleotides not matched to a gene: 2. Germline V gene data show CDR1 as MNHEY and CDR2 as SVGAGI. This CDR3 has 13 residues. The CDR3 region is CASGTGGVYGYTF. The CDR3 DNA follows: TGTGCCAGCGGGACAGGGGGCGTCTATGGCTACACCTTC.

This clone has only a few counts. This chain links TRBV6-5 with TRBJ2-1; TRBD2 matches at 12 bases. V was clipped by 6 bases and J by 7 bases; unmatched bases: 7. The CDR3 has 15 residues. Germline CDR1 and CDR2: MNHEY and SVGAGI. The CDR3 nucleotides are TGTGCCAGCAGCCTAGCGGGGGGGCCGGTAAATGAGCAGTTCTTC. It codes for CASSLAGGPVNEQFF.

The CDR3 DNA sequence: TGCGCCAGCAGCCCAGCGGGGGCCGGTAGTTCACCCCTCCACTTT. Translated: CASSPAGAGSSPLHF. This chain joins TRBV5-1 and TRBJ1-6; tentative D call: TRBD1 (6 bases). Germline assignment: CDR1 SGHRS and CDR2 YFSETQ. The CDR3 length is 15 residues. V shed 4 bases and J shed 9 bases, with 17 bases lying between them.

The V call is TRBV4-1, the J call TRBJ2-1; 7 bases align to TRBD1. This CDR3 has 16 amino acids. The germline CDR1 and CDR2 sequences are MGHRA and YSYEKL. V lost 2 bases and J lost 5; bases outside the gene matches: 9. In nucleotides, the CDR3 is TGCGCCAGCAGCCAAACAGCGAGGACAGGTAACAATGAGCAGTTCTTC. Translated: CASSQTARTGNNEQFF.